These 27 T cell receptor beta chains share one sample of origin, sequenced in a study of spatial heterogeneity in lung cancer. TCRdb redid the calling of the 5' RACE reads with MiXCR, one entry per CDR3 protein. The top ten hold about 15% of the sample, which has about 120,000 distinct CDR3 sequences, more than 10% seen once. Time point noted: blood at routine non-recurrence follow-up after resection. The input material, whole RNA from tumor, nontumor lung or frozen PBMC, was sequenced unsorted. The starting material was PBMCs, obtained at follow-up. These receptors came from a male donor with early-stage non-small cell lung cancer.

In this sample, this clonotype turned up a few times. The chain is built from TRBV28 and TRBJ1-4, with TRBD1 matching 8 bases. CDR1 and CDR2 from the germline V gene are MDHEN and SYDVKM. Trimming cost V 6 bases and J 8 bases; bases outside gene matches: 17. The CDR3 has 17 amino acids. The CDR3 protein is CASRDVPDWTGREKLFF. CDR3 nucleotide sequence: TGTGCCAGCAGGGACGTACCAGACTGGACAGGGCGGGAAAAACTGTTTTTT.

The chain joins TRBV20-1 to TRBJ2-1; a weak D match, TRBD2 (5 bases). V was trimmed by 2 bases and J by 7 bases, leaving 18 bases between them. Germline-derived CDR1 and CDR2 are DFQATT and SNEGSKA (reference sequence). This CDR3 is 15 amino acids long. CDR3 DNA: TGCAGTGCTAGAAATCCGTGGGAGCTTTGGAATGAGCAGTTCTTC. This translates into CSARNPWELWNEQFF.

The table lists this clonotype with many counts. The chain links TRBV7-2 to TRBJ2-3; no clear D. Germline-derived CDR1 and CDR2 are SGHTA and FQGNSA. Trimming took off 4 bases at V and 0 bases at J, with 5 bases between the two ends. The CDR3 extends over 13 amino acids. The DNA of the CDR3 is TGTGCCAGCAGCTCACCTAGCACAGATACGCAGTATTTT. Amino acid sequence: CASSSPSTDTQYF.

This clonotype was seen at least ten times. The chain employs TRBV27 and TRBJ2-7; D is perhaps TRBD1 (5 bases). V was clipped by 8 bases and J by 2 bases, with 16 bases between them. Germline V gives CDR1 MNHEY, CDR2 SMNVEV (reference sequence). The length of the CDR3 is 14 residues. The CDR3 loop reads CASRFSGIAYEQYF. CDR3 DNA: TGTGCCAGCCGCTTTTCAGGGATAGCCTACGAGCAGTACTTC.

This clonotype was recorded many times. The chain joins TRBV3-1 to TRBJ2-1; weak D call: TRBD2 (5 bases). CDR1 is LGHDT and CDR2 is YNNKEL in the germline V gene (reference sequence). CDR3 size: 13 residues. Trimming pared 1 base from V and 11 bases from J, leaving 12 bases between. CDR3 in amino acids: CASSQVHREQQFF. For the CDR3, the DNA is TGTGCCAGCAGCCAAGTTCACCGGGAACAGCAGTTCTTC.

This clonotype was counted between two and nine times. The chain joins TRBV24-1 to TRBJ2-5; possible D gene TRBD2, 6 bases. This CDR3 has 13 residues. Germline V CDR1 and CDR2: KGHDR, SFDVKD. With 9 bases removed from V and 2 bases from J, the gap between germline ends came to 12 bases. The CDR3 sequence: CATSPAGQETQYF. CDR3 DNA: TGTGCCACCTCCCCCGCGGGGCAAGAGACCCAGTACTTC.

The rearrangement joins TRBV4-2 to TRBJ1-2, with TRBD1 matching over 7 bases. CDR3 length: 17 amino acids. Germline assignment: CDR1 LGHNA and CDR2 YNFKEQ. V was clipped by 3 bases and J by 5 bases; unmatched bases: 15. As DNA, the CDR3 is TGTGCCAGCAGCCAGGAGACAGGGTCCCCAAACGGGTATGGCTACACCTTC. This codes for CASSQETGSPNGYGYTF.

The chain employs TRBV27 and TRBJ1-1; D is uncertain. In germline, CDR1 is MNHEY, CDR2 SMNVEV (reference sequence). V shed 1 base and J shed 3 bases, with 18 bases lying between them. This CDR3 has 17 amino acids. CDR3 loop: CASSLWAIPGSDTEAFF. CDR3 in DNA: TGTGCCAGCAGTTTATGGGCGATTCCGGGGAGTGACACTGAAGCTTTCTTT.

This clonotype was seen many times. The rearrangement links TRBV20-1 to TRBJ2-7; D ambiguous. The CDR3 has 10 amino acids. Trimming cost V 6 bases and J 4 bases, with 7 bases left between them. In germline, CDR1 is DFQATT, CDR2 SNEGSKA (reference sequence). The CDR3 nucleotides read TGCAGTGCCGCCGAATACGAGCAGTACTTC. This translates into CSAAEYEQYF.

CDR3 region: CASSLVDRVSYEQYF. As DNA, the CDR3 is TGTGCCAGCAGTTTAGTCGACAGGGTCTCCTACGAGCAGTACTTC. The chain recombines TRBV28 with TRBJ2-7; 7 nucleotides agree with TRBD1. J was trimmed by 0 bases and V by 2 bases; bases with no gene match: 4. The CDR3 is made up of 15 amino acids. Germline lookup yields CDR1 MDHEN and CDR2 SYDVKM.

This rearrangement joins TRBV5-1 to TRBJ2-2; the D call may be TRBD1 or TRBD2 (5 bases each). The CDR3 length is 13 residues. CDR1 and CDR2 from the germline V gene are SGHRS and YFSETQ. V was pared by 9 bases and J by 3 bases, with 12 bases between. Written as DNA, the CDR3 is TGCGCCATCCGGGACGGAGACACCGGGGAGCTGTTTTTT. Translation: CAIRDGDTGELFF.

The rearrangement uses TRBV7-8 and TRBJ2-1, with TRBD2 matching over 14 bases. The CDR3 covers 16 residues. Trimming cost V 5 bases and J 5 bases; bases outside gene matches: 5. Looked up from germline, CDR1 is SGHVS and CDR2 is FQNEAQ. CDR3 DNA: TGTGCCAGCAGCCGCAGGACTAGCGGGGGGCACAATGAGCAGTTCTTC. It encodes CASSRRTSGGHNEQFF.

This clonotype was recorded at least ten times. The J gene is TRBJ1-1, the V gene TRBV10-3; 7 bases match TRBD1. With 2 bases clipped from V and 7 bases from J, the junction kept 10 bases outside the gene matches. From germline, CDR1 is ENHRY and CDR2 SYGVKD. The CDR3 sequence is 15 residues long. In DNA, the CDR3 is TGTGCCATCAGTGAGCCCCGACAGGGAAATCATGAAGCTTTCTTT. Amino acids: CAISEPRQGNHEAFF.

This clonotype occurred a few times. The chain is built from TRBV29-1 and TRBJ1-5; possible D gene TRBD1, 6 bases. The V end was cut by 6 bases, the J end by 9 bases, with 12 bases between. This CDR3 region has 11 residues. The V gene's germline CDR1 is SQVTM and CDR2 ANQGSEA. The CDR3 DNA is TGCAGCGTCACAGAGGGGGGGCCCCAGCATTTT. Protein sequence: CSVTEGGPQHF.

In its sample, this clonotype was seen a few times. This sequence joins TRBV11-2 and TRBJ2-3; 10 nucleotides match TRBD2. Trimming removed 4 bases from V and 5 bases from J; junction bases left unmatched: 6. In germline, CDR1 is SGHAT, CDR2 FQNNGV. The CDR3 runs to 15 residues. CDR3 region: CASSSNSGGRDTQYF. CDR3 nucleotides: TGTGCCAGCAGCTCGAATAGCGGGGGGAGAGATACGCAGTATTTT.

This clonotype was picked up a small number of times. The V and J genes are TRBV20-1 and TRBJ1-6; TRBD1 aligns across 7 bases. V was pared by 1 base and J by 6 bases, with 6 bases of the junction left unmatched. The CDR3 has 15 amino acids. The germline gives CDR1 DFQATT, CDR2 SNEGSKA (reference sequence). The CDR3 loop is CSARVKGASNSPLHF. CDR3 nucleotides: TGCAGTGCTAGAGTAAAGGGGGCAAGTAATTCACCCCTCCACTTT.

This clonotype was observed at least ten times. V gene TRBV4-1 combines with J gene TRBJ2-7; tentatively, D is TRBD2 (6 bases). The V gene's germline CDR1 is MGHRA and CDR2 YSYEKL. The CDR3 spans 14 residues. The V and J ends lost 3 bases and 2 bases respectively, with 11 bases between them. The CDR3 protein is CASSQEGFTYEQYF. In DNA form, the CDR3 reads TGCGCCAGCAGCCAGGAGGGGTTCACCTACGAGCAGTACTTC.

V is TRBV2 and J is TRBJ2-1; D call uncertain. The germline V gene encodes CDR1 SNHLY and CDR2 FYNNEI. V gave up 4 bases and J gave up 0 bases, with 7 bases separating them. The CDR3 has 14 residues. CDR3 sequence reads: CASSVVGSYNEQFF. The DNA for the CDR3 is TGTGCCAGCAGTGTCGTGGGCTCCTACAATGAGCAGTTCTTC.

Many counts were recorded for this clonotype. The J gene is TRBJ1-1, the V gene TRBV4-2; TRBD1 matches at 10 bases. With 2 bases clipped from V and 0 bases from J, the junction kept 6 bases outside the gene matches. This CDR3 spans 17 amino acids. CDR1 is LGHNA, CDR2 YNFKEQ, per germline. The CDR3 reads CASSQTGQGGMNTEAFF. The CDR3 DNA follows: TGTGCCAGCAGCCAAACCGGACAGGGGGGTATGAACACTGAAGCTTTCTTT.

This clonotype was counted only a few times. This sequence joins TRBV4-2 and TRBJ1-4; the D gene is possibly TRBD1 (6 bases). CDR3 length: 18 residues. Germline V gene data show CDR1 as LGHNA and CDR2 as YNFKEQ. V was trimmed by 3 bases and J by 3 bases, leaving 20 bases between them. The CDR3 is CASSQILEGGGPNEKLFF. As DNA, the CDR3 is TGTGCCAGCAGCCAGATACTAGAGGGTGGGGGGCCTAATGAAAAACTGTTTTTT.

The V and J genes are TRBV12-3 or TRBV12-4 and TRBJ1-5, with 9 bases that match TRBD1. The CDR3 sequence is 15 residues long. V dropped 6 bases and J dropped 4; count of bases not matched to a gene: 7. CDR3 loop: CASRWGTGPNQPQHF. Written as DNA, the CDR3 is TGTGCCAGCAGGTGGGGGACAGGGCCGAATCAGCCCCAGCATTTT.

This clonotype was observed at least ten times. This chain links TRBV20-1 with TRBJ1-1; 8 positions agree with TRBD1. The CDR3 loop spans 15 amino acids. Germline V lookup: CDR1 DFQATT, CDR2 SNEGSKA (reference sequence). With V trimmed by 1 base and J by 1 base, 5 bases remained unmatched. In nucleotides, the CDR3 is TGCAGTGCTAGAGTTAGCGGACAGGGGAACACTGAAGCTTTCTTT. Translation gives CSARVSGQGNTEAFF.

The table lists this clonotype with many counts. V gene TRBV12-3 or TRBV12-4 combines with J gene TRBJ2-5, with 7 positions matching TRBD1. CDR3 length equals 14 residues. The V gene end was trimmed by 5 bases and the J gene end by 2 bases; junction bases not matched to a gene: 5. CDR3 DNA sequence: TGTGCCAGCAGTCCCCGGGACAGACAAGAGACCCAGTACTTC. Its protein product is CASSPRDRQETQYF.

V usage is TRBV11-2 and J usage is TRBJ2-4; D gene unclear. From germline, CDR1 is SGHAT and CDR2 FQNNGV. V was clipped by 4 bases and J by 1 base, with 8 bases between them. The CDR3 spans 14 residues. CDR3 residues: CASSSSGAKNIQYF. CDR3 sequence (DNA): TGTGCCAGCAGCTCCAGTGGGGCCAAAAACATTCAGTACTTC.

The rearrangement links TRBV18 to TRBJ2-3; the D gene is possibly TRBD1 (6 bases). This CDR3 spans 15 amino acids. With 3 bases removed from V and 0 bases from J, the gap between germline ends came to 10 bases. CDR1 KGHSH and CDR2 LQKENI come from the germline V gene. For the CDR3, the DNA is TGTGCCAGCTCACCTACAGGGTATAGCACAGATACGCAGTATTTT. Translated: CASSPTGYSTDTQYF.

This clonotype was counted ten times or more. V is TRBV7-8 and J is TRBJ1-2, with TRBD1 as a possible D gene (5 bases). The CDR3 is made up of 12 amino acids. Germline-derived CDR1 and CDR2 are SGHVS and FQNEAQ. With 5 bases removed from V and 13 bases from J, the gap between germline ends came to 17 bases. The CDR3 DNA sequence: TGTGCCAGCAGCAGACCGACAGCCGAGACCACCTTC. This codes for CASSRPTAETTF. Full variable domain (missing parts from reference TRBV7-8 and TRBJ1-2): GAGVSQSPRYKVAKRGQDVALRCDPISGHVSLFWYQQALGQGPEFLTYFQNEAQLDKSGLPSDRFFAERPEGSVSTLKIQRTQQEDSAVYLCASSRPTAETTFGSGTRLTVV.

The chain recombines TRBV7-8 with TRBJ1-1; TRBD1 matches 7 bases. Germline V gives CDR1 SGHVS, CDR2 FQNEAQ. The V gene end was trimmed by 5 bases and the J gene end by 5 bases; junction bases not matched to a gene: 8. This CDR3 has 14 residues. This CDR3 is CASSPVAGGTEAFF. In nucleotides, the CDR3 is TGTGCCAGCAGCCCTGTAGCAGGGGGGACTGAAGCTTTCTTT.